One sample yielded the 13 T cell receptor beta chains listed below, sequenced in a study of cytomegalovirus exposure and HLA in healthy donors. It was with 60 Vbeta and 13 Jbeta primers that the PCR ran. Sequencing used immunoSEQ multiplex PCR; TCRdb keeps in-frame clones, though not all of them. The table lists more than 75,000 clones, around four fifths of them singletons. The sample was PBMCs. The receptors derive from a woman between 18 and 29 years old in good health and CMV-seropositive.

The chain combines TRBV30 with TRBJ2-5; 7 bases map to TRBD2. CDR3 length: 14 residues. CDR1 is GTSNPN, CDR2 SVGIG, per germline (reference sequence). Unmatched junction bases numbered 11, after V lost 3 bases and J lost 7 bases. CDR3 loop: CAWRHNRDYRTQYF. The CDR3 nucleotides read TGTGCCTGGAGACATAACCGGGACTATAGGACCCAGTACTTC. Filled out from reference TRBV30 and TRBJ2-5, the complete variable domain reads SQTIHQWPATLVQPVGSPLSLECTVEGTSNPNLYWYRQAAGRGLQLLFYSVGIGQISSEVPQNLSASRPQDRQFILSSKKLLLSDSGFYLCAWRHNRDYRTQYFGPGTRLLVL.

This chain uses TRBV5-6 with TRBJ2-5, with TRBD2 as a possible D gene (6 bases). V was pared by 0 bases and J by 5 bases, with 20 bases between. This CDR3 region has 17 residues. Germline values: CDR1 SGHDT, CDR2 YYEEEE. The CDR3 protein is CASSLALGGVPGETQYF. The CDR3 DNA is TGTGCCAGCAGCTTGGCCCTCGGCGGGGTACCCGGGGAGACCCAGTACTTC.

The CDR3 bases are TGTGCCAGCAGTGAAAGGGGGTTACTAGCGGGAGTCCGGGAGACCCAGTACTTC. Amino acids: CASSERGLLAGVRETQYF. The chain uses TRBV6-1 and TRBJ2-5; TRBD2 matches 11 bases. The CDR3 extends over 18 amino acids. The germline V gene encodes CDR1 MNHNS and CDR2 SASEGT. J was trimmed by 5 bases and V by 2 bases; bases with no gene match: 13.

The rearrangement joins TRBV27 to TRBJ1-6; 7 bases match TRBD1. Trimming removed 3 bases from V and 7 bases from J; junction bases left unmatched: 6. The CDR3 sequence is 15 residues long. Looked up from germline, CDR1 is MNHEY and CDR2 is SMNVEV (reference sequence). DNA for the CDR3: TGTGCCAGCAGTTTCACAGGGGTCGGGAATTCACCCCTCCACTTT. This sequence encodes CASSFTGVGNSPLHF.

The CDR3 here is CASRGEGLGDTQYF. The CDR3 region has the DNA TGTGCCAGCAGGGGAGAAGGCCTGGGAGATACGCAGTATTTT. This chain links TRBV2 with TRBJ2-3; possible D gene TRBD2, 5 bases. The CDR3 has 14 residues. V lost 6 bases and J lost 5, with 15 bases in between. CDR1 and CDR2 (germline): SNHLY, FYNNEI.

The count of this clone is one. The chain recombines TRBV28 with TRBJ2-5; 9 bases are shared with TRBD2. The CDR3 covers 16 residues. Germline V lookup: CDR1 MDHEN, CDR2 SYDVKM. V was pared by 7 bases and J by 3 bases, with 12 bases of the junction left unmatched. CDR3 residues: CASIAGGQGYKETQYF. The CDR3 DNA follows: TGTGCCAGCATCGCGGGGGGGCAGGGATACAAAGAGACCCAGTACTTC.

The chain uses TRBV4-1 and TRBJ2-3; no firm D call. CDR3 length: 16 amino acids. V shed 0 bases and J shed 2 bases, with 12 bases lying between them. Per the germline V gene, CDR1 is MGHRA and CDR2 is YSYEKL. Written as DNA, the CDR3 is TGCGCCAGCAGCCAAGAAATGGCGGTATACACAGATACGCAGTATTTT. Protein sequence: CASSQEMAVYTDTQYF.

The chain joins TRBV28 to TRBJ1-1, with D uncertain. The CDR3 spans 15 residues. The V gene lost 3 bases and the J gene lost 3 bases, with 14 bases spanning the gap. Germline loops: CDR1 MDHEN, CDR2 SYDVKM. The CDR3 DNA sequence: TGTGCCAGCAGTTTCCGGGGTCCGCTCGACACTGAAGCTTTCTTT. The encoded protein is CASSFRGPLDTEAFF.

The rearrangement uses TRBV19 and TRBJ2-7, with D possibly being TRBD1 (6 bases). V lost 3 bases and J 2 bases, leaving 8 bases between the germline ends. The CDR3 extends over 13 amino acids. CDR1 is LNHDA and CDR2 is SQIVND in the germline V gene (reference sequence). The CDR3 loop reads CASSIGQPYEQYF. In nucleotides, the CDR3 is TGTGCCAGTAGTATCGGACAGCCCTACGAGCAGTACTTC. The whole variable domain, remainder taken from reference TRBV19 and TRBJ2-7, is DGGITQSPKYLFRKEGQNVTLSCEQNLNHDAMYWYRQDPGQGLRLIYYSQIVNDFQKGDIAEGYSVSREKKESFPLTVTSAQKNPTAFYLCASSIGQPYEQYFGPGTRLTVT.

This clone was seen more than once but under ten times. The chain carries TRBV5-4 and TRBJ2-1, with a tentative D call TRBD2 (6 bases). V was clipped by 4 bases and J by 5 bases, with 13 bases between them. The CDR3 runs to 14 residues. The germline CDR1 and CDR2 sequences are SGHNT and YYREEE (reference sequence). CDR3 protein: CASSPRDGDNEQFF. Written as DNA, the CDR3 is TGTGCCAGCAGCCCGCGGGACGGAGACAATGAGCAGTTCTTC. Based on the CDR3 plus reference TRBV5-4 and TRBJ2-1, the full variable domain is ETGVTQSPTHLIKTRGQQVTLRCSSQSGHNTVSWYQQALGQGPQFIFQYYREEENGRGNFPPRFSGLQFPNYSSELNVNALELDDSALYLCASSPRDGDNEQFFGPGTRLTVL.

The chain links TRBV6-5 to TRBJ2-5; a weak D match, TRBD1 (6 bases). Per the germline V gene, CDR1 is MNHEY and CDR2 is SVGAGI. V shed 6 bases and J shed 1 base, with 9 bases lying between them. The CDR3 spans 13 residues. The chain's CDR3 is CASRTGPQETQYF. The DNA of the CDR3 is TGTGCCAGCAGGACAGGACCCCAAGAGACCCAGTACTTC.

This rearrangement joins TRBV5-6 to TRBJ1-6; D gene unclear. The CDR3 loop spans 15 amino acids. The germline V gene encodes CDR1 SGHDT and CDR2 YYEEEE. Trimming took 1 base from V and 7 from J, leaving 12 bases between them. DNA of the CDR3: TGTGCCAGCAGCTTGAAGCGTCATAGGAATTCACCCCTCCACTTT. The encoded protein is CASSLKRHRNSPLHF.

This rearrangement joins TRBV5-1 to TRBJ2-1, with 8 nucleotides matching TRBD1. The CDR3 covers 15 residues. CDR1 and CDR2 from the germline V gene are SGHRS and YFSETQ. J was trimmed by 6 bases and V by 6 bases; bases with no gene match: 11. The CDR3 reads CASKDTGGSINEQFF. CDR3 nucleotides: TGCGCCAGCAAAGATACAGGGGGGTCTATCAATGAGCAGTTCTTC. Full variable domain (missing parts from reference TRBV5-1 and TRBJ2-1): KAGVTQTPRYLIKTRGQQVTLSCSPISGHRSVSWYQQTPGQGLQFLFEYFSETQRNKGNFPGRFSGRQFSNSRSEMNVSTLELGDSALYLCASKDTGGSINEQFFGPGTRLTVL.